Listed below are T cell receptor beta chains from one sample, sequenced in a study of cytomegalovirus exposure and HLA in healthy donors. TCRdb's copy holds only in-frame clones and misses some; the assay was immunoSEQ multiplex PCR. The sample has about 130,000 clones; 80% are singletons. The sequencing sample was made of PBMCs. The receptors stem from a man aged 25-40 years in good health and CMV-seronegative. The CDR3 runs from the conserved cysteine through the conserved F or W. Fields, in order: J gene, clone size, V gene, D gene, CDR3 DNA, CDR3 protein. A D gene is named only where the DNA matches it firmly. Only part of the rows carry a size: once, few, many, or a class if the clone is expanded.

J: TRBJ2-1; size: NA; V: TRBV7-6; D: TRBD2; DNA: TGTGCCAGCAGCTTAACAGTAAAGGCTAGCGGGAGTTTCGATGAGCAGTTCTTC; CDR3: CASSLTVKASGSFDEQFF
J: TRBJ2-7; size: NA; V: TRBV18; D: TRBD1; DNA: TGTGCCAGCTCACCGGGGACAGGGGTCCCCTACGAGCAGTACTTC; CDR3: CASSPGTGVPYEQYF
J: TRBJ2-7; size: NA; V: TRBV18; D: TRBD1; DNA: TGTGCCAGCTCACTGGGGACAGAAAACTACGAGCAGTACTTC; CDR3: CASSLGTENYEQYF
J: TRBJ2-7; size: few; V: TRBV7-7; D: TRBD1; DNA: TGTGCCAGCAGCGTGACAGGGGGCCACGAGCAGTACTTC; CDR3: CASSVTGGHEQYF
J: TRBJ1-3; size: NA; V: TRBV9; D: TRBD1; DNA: TGTGCCAGCAGCGGCTTGCGGACAGGGCGGAACACCATATATTTT; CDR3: CASSGLRTGRNTIYF
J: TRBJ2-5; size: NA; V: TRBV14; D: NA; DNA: TGTGCCAGCAGCCCAGGGACGACCGGAGGGGAGACCCAGTACTTC; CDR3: CASSPGTTGGETQYF
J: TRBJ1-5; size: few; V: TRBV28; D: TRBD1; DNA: TGTGCCAGCAGTTTGCCCGACAGGGTTCGGCCCCAGCATTTT; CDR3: CASSLPDRVRPQHF
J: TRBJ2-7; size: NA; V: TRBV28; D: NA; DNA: TGTGCCAGCAGTTTATTGACAGGCCGAAACTACGAGCAGTACTTC; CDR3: CASSLLTGRNYEQYF
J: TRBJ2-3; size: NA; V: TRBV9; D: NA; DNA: TGTGCCAGCAGCGTTTCGTCTTCTAGCGGCACAGATACGCAGTATTTT; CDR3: CASSVSSSSGTDTQYF
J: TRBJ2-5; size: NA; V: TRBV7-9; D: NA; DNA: TGTGCCAGCAGCCACGAGGACTTC; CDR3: CASSHEDF
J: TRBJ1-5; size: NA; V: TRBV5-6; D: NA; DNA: TGTGCCAGCAGCTTGGCCGGGAGCAATCAGCCCCAGAATTTT; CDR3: CASSLAGSNQPQNF
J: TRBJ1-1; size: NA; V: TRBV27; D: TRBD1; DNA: TGTGCCAGCAGCTATTCTTCGTGGACAGGATCTGAAGCTTTCTTT; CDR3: CASSYSSWTGSEAFF
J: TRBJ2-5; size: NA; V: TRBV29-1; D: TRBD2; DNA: TGCAGCGTTGGGGGGGGACCCTCGGAGACCCAGTACTTC; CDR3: CSVGGGPSETQYF
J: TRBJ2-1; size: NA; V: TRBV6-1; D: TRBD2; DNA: TGTGCCATCTCGCGGGGGGATGAGCAGTTCTTC; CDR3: CAISRGDEQFF
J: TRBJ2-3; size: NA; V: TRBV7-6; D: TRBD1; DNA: TGTGCCAGCAGCTTAGCGCTAAGGACAGGGGGCACAGATACGCAGTATTTT; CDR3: CASSLALRTGGTDTQYF
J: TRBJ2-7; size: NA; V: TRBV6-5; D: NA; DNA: TGTGCCAGCAGTCCCCCGGGTTCTAGCTCCTACGAGCAGTACTTC; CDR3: CASSPPGSSSYEQYF
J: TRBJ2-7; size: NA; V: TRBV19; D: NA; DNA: TGTGCCAGTAGTATATCCCTAGACCCCGGAGGTAACGAGCAGTACTTC; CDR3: CASSISLDPGGNEQYF
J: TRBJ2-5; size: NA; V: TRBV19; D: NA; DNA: TGTGCCAGTAGTACGACAGGTGGAGAGACCCAGTACTTC; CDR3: CASSTTGGETQYF
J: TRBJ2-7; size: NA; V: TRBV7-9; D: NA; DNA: TGTGCCAGCGGCACCCTCGATCTGTGTGAGCAGTACTTC; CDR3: CASGTLDLCEQYF
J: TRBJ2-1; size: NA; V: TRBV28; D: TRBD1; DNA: TGTGCCAGTAGGGTGAAGGGACAGACAAGGAGCTCCTACAATGAGCAGTTCTTC; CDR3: CASRVKGQTRSSYNEQFF
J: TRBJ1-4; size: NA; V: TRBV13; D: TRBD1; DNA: TGTGCCAGCAGCTTAGCAGCAGGGGGTGATGAAAAACTGTTTTTT; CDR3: CASSLAAGGDEKLFF
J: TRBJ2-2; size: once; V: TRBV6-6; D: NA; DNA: TGTGCCAGCAGCTCCCGGCGGGCAGGCTATTCCGGGGAGCTGTTTTTT; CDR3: CASSSRRAGYSGELFF
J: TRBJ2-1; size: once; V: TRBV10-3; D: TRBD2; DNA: TGTGCCATCAGTGAGCGGACTAGCGGGAGCGATGAGCAGTTCTTC; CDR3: CAISERTSGSDEQFF
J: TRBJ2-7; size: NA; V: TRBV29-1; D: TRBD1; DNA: TGCAGCGTCCACGACAGGGGGCGCGAGCAGTACTTC; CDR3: CSVHDRGREQYF
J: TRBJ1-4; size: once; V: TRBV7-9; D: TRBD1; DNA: TGTGCCAGCAGCTTATTTACAGGGGAAGGTGAAAAACTGTTTTTT; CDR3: CASSLFTGEGEKLFF
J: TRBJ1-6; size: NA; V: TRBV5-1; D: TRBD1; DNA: TGCGCCAGCAGCACGGACAGGGGGCGCAGTAATTCACCCCTCCACTTT; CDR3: CASSTDRGRSNSPLHF
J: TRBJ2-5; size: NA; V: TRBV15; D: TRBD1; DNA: TGTGCCACCAGCAGAGAGCTGACAGCGGGACAGGGAGTTGGTCGTCAAGAGACCCAGTACTTC; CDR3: CATSRELTAGQGVGRQETQYF
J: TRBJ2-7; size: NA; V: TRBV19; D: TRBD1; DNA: TGTGCCAGTAGTATAGTAACAGGGGGGACCTACGAGCAGTACTTC; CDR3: CASSIVTGGTYEQYF
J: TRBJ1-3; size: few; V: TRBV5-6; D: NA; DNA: TGTGCCAGCAGCTTGCAGGTGACTGGAAACACCATATATTTT; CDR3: CASSLQVTGNTIYF
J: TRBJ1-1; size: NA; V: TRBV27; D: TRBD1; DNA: TGTGCCAGCAGTTTATTTTCAGGGGGTGAAGCTTTCTTT; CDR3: CASSLFSGGEAFF
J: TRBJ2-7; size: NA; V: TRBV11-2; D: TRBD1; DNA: TGTGCCAGCAGCTTATCCTGGGACAGCCCCTACGAGCAGTACTTC; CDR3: CASSLSWDSPYEQYF
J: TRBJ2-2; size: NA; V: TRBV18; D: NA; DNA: TGTGCCAGCTCACCAGGAGACCGCGCGAACACCGGGGAGCTGTTTTTT; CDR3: CASSPGDRANTGELFF
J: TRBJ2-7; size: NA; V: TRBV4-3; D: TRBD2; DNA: TGCGCCAGCAGCCAAGGTGGACTAGCGGGAGTCTACGAGCAGTACTTC; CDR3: CASSQGGLAGVYEQYF
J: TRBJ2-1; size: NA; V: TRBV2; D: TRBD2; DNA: TGTGCCAGCAGCCCGTTGGTAGCGGGAGACAATGAGCAGTTCTTC; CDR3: CASSPLVAGDNEQFF
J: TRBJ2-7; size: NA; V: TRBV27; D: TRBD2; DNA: TGTGCCAGCAGTCTTAGCGGGAGTAACTACGAGCAGTACTTC; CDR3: CASSLSGSNYEQYF
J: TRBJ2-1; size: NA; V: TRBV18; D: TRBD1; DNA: TGTGCCAGCTCACCACCCGGGACAGGGGGTGAGCAGTTCTTC; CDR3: CASSPPGTGGEQFF
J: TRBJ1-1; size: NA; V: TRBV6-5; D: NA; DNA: TGTGCCAGCAGTTCAATAATACACGTGGACACTGAAGCTTTCTTT; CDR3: CASSSIIHVDTEAFF
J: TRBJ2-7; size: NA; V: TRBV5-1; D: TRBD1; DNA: TGCGCCAGCAGCGACGATACAGGGGTAGGTCGCTACGAGCAGTACTTC; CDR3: CASSDDTGVGRYEQYF
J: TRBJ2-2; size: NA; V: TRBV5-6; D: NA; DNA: TGTGCCAGCAGCTTGGTGGCCACAATCTCCACCGGGGAGCTGTTTTTT; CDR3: CASSLVATISTGELFF
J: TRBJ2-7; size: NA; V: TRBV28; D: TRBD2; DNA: TGTGCCAGCAGTTTCAGCGGGGGGGCCTACGAGCAGTACTTC; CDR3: CASSFSGGAYEQYF
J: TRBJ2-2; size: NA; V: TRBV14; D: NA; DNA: TGTGCCAGCAGCCAAGATCGCGTTTCGATGGGAGTGGGAACCGGGGAGCTGTTTTTT; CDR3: CASSQDRVSMGVGTGELFF
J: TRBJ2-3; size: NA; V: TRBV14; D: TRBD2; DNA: TGTGCCAGCAGCCAAGCCTGGACTAGCGGGAGCTGGGTCGTGAGTCAGGATACGCAGTATTTT; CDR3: CASSQAWTSGSWVVSQDTQYF
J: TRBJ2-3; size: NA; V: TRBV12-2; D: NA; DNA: TGTGCAAGTCGCCCCTTCCCAGGGACAGATACGCAGTATTTT; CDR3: CASRPFPGTDTQYF
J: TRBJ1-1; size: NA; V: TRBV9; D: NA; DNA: TGTGCCAGCTCAGGTGACGGCGGGACTGAAGCTTTCTTT; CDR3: CASSGDGGTEAFF
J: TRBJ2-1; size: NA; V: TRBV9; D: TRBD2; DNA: TGTGCCAGCAGCGTGGGCCTAGCGGGAGGGCTAGGGGGTCCTGAGCAGTTCTTC; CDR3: CASSVGLAGGLGGPEQFF
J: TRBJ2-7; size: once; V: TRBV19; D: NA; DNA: TGTGCCAGTAGTATAGTTGGGAGCTCCTACGAGCAGTACTTC; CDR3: CASSIVGSSYEQYF
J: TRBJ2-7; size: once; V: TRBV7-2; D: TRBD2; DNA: TGTGCCAGCAGTAAATCCGGGACTAGCGGGAGTTACGAGCAGTACTTC; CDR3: CASSKSGTSGSYEQYF
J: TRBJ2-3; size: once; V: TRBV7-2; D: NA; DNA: TGTGCCAGCAGCCGGGACCGGGGGACAGATACGCAGTATTTT; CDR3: CASSRDRGTDTQYF
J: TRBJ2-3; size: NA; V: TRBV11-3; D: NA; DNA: TGTGCCAGCAGCTTAGATGGGGGGTCCACAGATACGCAGTATTTT; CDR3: CASSLDGGSTDTQYF
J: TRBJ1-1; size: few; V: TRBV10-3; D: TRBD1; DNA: TGTGCCAGTACACAGGGGGCAATTGACACTGAAGCTTTCTTT; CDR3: CASTQGAIDTEAFF
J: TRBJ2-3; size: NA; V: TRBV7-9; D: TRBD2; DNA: TGTGCCAGCAGCGCTAGCGGGAGGGCCGATACGCAGTATTTT; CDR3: CASSASGRADTQYF
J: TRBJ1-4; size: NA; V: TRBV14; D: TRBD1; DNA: TGTGCCAGCAGCTCCCGGGACAGGCCCGAAAAACTGTTTTTT; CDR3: CASSSRDRPEKLFF
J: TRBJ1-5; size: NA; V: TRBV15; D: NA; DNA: TGTGCCACCAGCAGAGATGCTTATAGCAATCAGCCCCAGAATTTT; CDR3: CATSRDAYSNQPQNF
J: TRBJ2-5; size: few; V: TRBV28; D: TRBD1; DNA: TGTGCCAGCAGAACCGGACAGGGGAGAGAGACCCAGTACTTC; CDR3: CASRTGQGRETQYF
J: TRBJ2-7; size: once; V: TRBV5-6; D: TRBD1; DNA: TGTGCCAGCAGCCCGGACAGGGTCTCGTACGAGCAGTACTTC; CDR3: CASSPDRVSYEQYF